These T cell receptor beta chains were read from a single sample in a study of blood T cell repertoires in COVID-19. Profiling relied on immunoSEQ multiplex PCR, and the TCRdb table lists in-frame clones only, not all of them. The table shows fewer than 200,000 clones, with about 85% occurring only once. Input material: peripheral blood. The receptors were gathered from a woman aged 45-65 years with COVID-19, enrolled during active disease. The CDR3 runs from the conserved cysteine through the conserved F or W. Where a row states a size, it is once, few, many or the class of an expanded clone; other rows omit it.

V: TRBV5-1
size: NA
CDR3: CASSAVGGSYEQYF

V: TRBV6-5
size: NA
CDR3: CASSTLQGVQETQYF

V: TRBV19
size: NA
CDR3: CASSTTGFGANVLTF

V: TRBV6-1
size: NA
CDR3: CASSEDLGTGDEKLFF

V: TRBV5-1
size: NA
CDR3: CASSWGNRDKTYEQYF

V: TRBV10-3
size: NA
CDR3: CAISDRGYEQYF

V: TRBV5-1
size: NA
CDR3: CASSYGGQGMGYTF

V: TRBV5-6
size: NA
CDR3: CASSLVTGNHEQFF

V: TRBV4-1
size: NA
CDR3: CASSQSSGGGYQPQHF

V: TRBV5-4
size: few
CDR3: CASSLEGQGPYGYTF

V: TRBV20-1
size: NA
CDR3: CSASSSGVTDTQYF

V: TRBV12-3/TRBV12-4
size: NA
CDR3: CASSLGGNEQFF

V: TRBV4-2
size: few
CDR3: CASSRRSQDRGLEKLFF

V: TRBV9
size: few
CDR3: CASSVGSSYEQYF

V: TRBV6-2/TRBV6-3
size: NA
CDR3: CASSYSIGNYGYTF

V: TRBV9
size: NA
CDR3: CASSGGSGAYGYTF

V: TRBV7-9
size: NA
CDR3: CASSPGTSGSYEQYF

V: TRBV11-3
size: NA
CDR3: CASSQNPASGSSSYNEQFF